The T cell receptor beta chain described here comes from a study of sequential checkpoint blockade in melanoma (dated by TCRdb to about 2019). Background on the whole study: In a 1:1 randomization, patients received either first-line nivolumab then ipilimumab (arm A) or ipilimumab then nivolumab (arm B). DNA from 91 pretreatment melanoma tumor samples underwent TCRbeta immunosequencing. In about 80% of the matched pre- and post-treatment tumor biopsy pairs, both biopsies came from the same lesion. Both trial sequences were followed by maintenance nivolumab. Around 20 patients had matched tumor biopsies taken before treatment and at week 13, after single-agent nivolumab (arm A) or ipilimumab (arm B).

The treatment or condition label, as the study defines it: randomized to nivolumab then ipilimumab (arm A) or the reverse (arm B). No trial patient had received prior DNA-damaging chemotherapy. The samples were obtained from melanoma patients enrolled in CheckMate 064, an open-label, randomized phase II trial testing sequential checkpoint blockade. Genomic DNA from formalin-fixed paraffin-embedded (FFPE) tissue samples was used for tumor TCR sequencing. To note about this clone: The antigen it binds to is not known. Base qualities are missing; no much larger clone stands one base away.

As encoded in the germline V gene, CDR1 is MNHGY while CDR2 is SAAAGT. V loses 10 bases, J loses 10 bases, and the germline ends lie 29 bases apart. The CDR3 sequence holds 16 residues, the cysteine and phenylalanine included. The DNA shown is the 48-base CDR3, in frame from base 1. Summary of the overall study and its limitations: In the nivolumab-first arm (arm A), pretreatment tumor TIL clonality was associated with response (P = .04). Small sample sizes and reduced statistical power limited the analyses of tumor T-cell fraction within each arm. Larger, independent patient cohorts are needed to validate the response-prediction model that combines TCR metrics and mutation burden. Patients with increases in tumor T-cell fraction and clonality by week 13 were approximately 30 times more likely to achieve clinical benefit. Tumor T-cell fraction and clonality correlated with PD-L1 staining and CD8+ T-cell counts but not with mutational load.

The immunoSEQ Assay was used to immunosequence TCRbeta CDR3 regions from genomic DNA. Before high-throughput sequencing, the genomic DNA was amplified using bias-controlled multiplex PCR. In the original analysis: To quantify the absolute abundance of each unique TCRbeta CDR3 region, the sequences were collapsed and filtered. Clonality, defined as 1 minus Pielou's evenness, was calculated using only productive rearrangements. Tumor T-cell fraction was computed by normalizing TCRbeta template counts to usable DNA, estimated from several housekeeping genes. A previously published method was used to identify clones whose frequencies were significantly greater in on-treatment samples than in baseline samples. Here the immuneACCESS table is served through TCRdb, limited to in-frame sequences with V and J called. Missing clones are a known gap in these copies; in checked studies unresolved V genes cover under half, and the rest lacks a known reason. From that table come the V and J calls and clone size; the DNA was used to work out D and trimming. Within this sample are roughly 13,000 clones, with approximately 22% of them counted one time only. The ten largest clonotypes hold 5% to 7.5% of the sample.

The sequenced sample was tumor tissue (inferred from file names), obtained from a patient given nivolumab and ipilimumab in sequence. The chain joins TRBV6-8 to TRBJ1-5; the best D guess is TRBD1, with 6 bases matching. The sequence derives from a human donor with melanoma. The encoded CDR3 is CAISGAPGRRHLPQHF. The nucleotide sequence is given as TGTGCCATCTCAGGGGCCCCTGGCAGGAGACATCTACCCCAGCATTTT.